One and the same sample provided the 17 T cell receptor beta chains below, sequenced in a study of cytomegalovirus exposure and HLA in healthy donors. 60 Vbeta and 13 Jbeta primers were used in PCR. Method: immunoSEQ multiplex PCR; TCRdb's copy keeps in-frame clones and lacks some. The sample has about 150,000 clones; approximately 84% are singletons. What was sequenced was PBMCs. The receptor set was obtained from a woman aged 18-29 years in good health and CMV-seronegative.

This chain connects TRBV25-1 to TRBJ2-3; tentatively, D is TRBD2 (5 bases). Trimming removed 3 bases at V and 2 bases at J, with 18 bases between. Germline-derived CDR1 and CDR2 are MGHDK and SYGVNS. The CDR3 has 17 amino acids. Here the CDR3 DNA reads TGTGCCAGCAGTGAGACTAAGGACTCCGAGACCACAGATACGCAGTATTTT. This encodes CASSETKDSETTDTQYF.

The chain links TRBV4-2 to TRBJ2-1, with 12 bases matching TRBD2. V trimming: 0 bases; J trimming: 4 bases; junction bases outside the gene matches: 1. The CDR3 is 16 amino acids. CDR1 and CDR2 from the germline V gene are LGHNA and YNFKEQ. The CDR3 nucleotides are TGTGCCAGCAGCCAAGAAGGGACTAGCGGGTACAATGAGCAGTTCTTC. Translation gives CASSQEGTSGYNEQFF.

CDR3 in DNA: TGTGCCAGCAGCATGGCGGGAGGAGGAGATACGCAGTATTTT. Protein product: CASSMAGGGDTQYF. The chain joins TRBV27 to TRBJ2-3, with 8 bases identical to TRBD2. The CDR3 length is 14 residues. V lost 6 bases, J lost 5 bases, and 7 bases stayed unmatched. Germline assignment: CDR1 MNHEY and CDR2 SMNVEV (reference sequence).

This clone appeared a few times. The chain employs TRBV27 and TRBJ1-5; 7 bases line up with TRBD1. This CDR3 contains 14 residues. Germline V gives CDR1 MNHEY, CDR2 SMNVEV (reference sequence). After removal of 3 bases from V and 2 bases from J, the junction contained 1 base not matched to a gene. The CDR3 nucleotides read TGTGCCAGCAGTTTTGGACAGGGCAATCAGCCCCAGCATTTT. This codes for CASSFGQGNQPQHF.

The CDR3 loop is CASSQEIPTEYNEQFF. In DNA, the CDR3 is TGTGCCAGCAGCCAAGAAATCCCGACAGAATACAATGAGCAGTTCTTC. This rearrangement joins TRBV4-2 to TRBJ2-1; the D gene is possibly TRBD1 (5 bases). The CDR3 runs 16 residues. CDR1 and CDR2 from the germline V gene are LGHNA and YNFKEQ. V was clipped by 0 bases and J by 4 bases, with 13 bases between them.

The gene calls are TRBV5-8 and TRBJ1-2; the match to TRBD1 covers 8 bases. J lost 4 bases, V lost 4 bases, and 6 bases had no gene match. CDR1 and CDR2 (germline): SGHTS, YDEGEE. The CDR3 covers 14 residues. The CDR3 sequence is CASSPGTGVYGYTF. CDR3 coding DNA: TGTGCCAGCAGCCCCGGGACAGGTGTCTATGGCTACACCTTC.

The chain joins TRBV5-5 to TRBJ2-6, with D maybe TRBD1 (5 bases). The V end was cut by 2 bases, the J end by 0 bases, with 15 bases between. Germline V lookup: CDR1 SGHKS, CDR2 YYEKEE (reference sequence). The CDR3 length is 18 residues. In DNA form, the CDR3 reads TGTGCCAGCAGCTTAAAACAGGAAGCAAGCTCTGGGGCCAACGTCCTGACTTTC. Translated, it gives CASSLKQEASSGANVLTF.

This chain joins TRBV5-1 and TRBJ1-4; 7 nucleotides align to TRBD1. J was trimmed by 8 bases and V by 1 base; bases with no gene match: 5. This CDR3 comprises 14 residues. Germline loops: CDR1 SGHRS, CDR2 YFSETQ. The CDR3 DNA reads TGCGCCAGCAGCTTGTTCGGGACAGACGAAAAACTGTTTTTT. Translation gives CASSLFGTDEKLFF. The whole variable domain, remainder taken from reference TRBV5-1 and TRBJ1-4, is KAGVTQTPRYLIKTRGQQVTLSCSPISGHRSVSWYQQTPGQGLQFLFEYFSETQRNKGNFPGRFSGRQFSNSRSEMNVSTLELGDSALYLCASSLFGTDEKLFFGSGTQLSVL.

The J gene is TRBJ1-2, the V gene TRBV11-1; D is unresolved. Looked up from germline, CDR1 is SGHAT and CDR2 is FQDESV (reference sequence). Trimming pared 5 bases from V and 4 bases from J, leaving 11 bases between. This CDR3 spans 13 amino acids. This chain's CDR3 is CASSPLVGYGYTF. CDR3 nucleotide sequence: TGTGCCAGCAGCCCCTTGGTCGGCTATGGCTACACCTTC.

This chain links TRBV27 with TRBJ2-1, with TRBD2 as a possible D gene (6 bases). Deletions cut 2 bases from V and 2 bases from J, with 13 bases between. The CDR3 sequence is 16 residues long. CDR1 is MNHEY, CDR2 SMNVEV, per germline (reference sequence). CDR3 coding DNA: TGTGCCAGCAGTTTACAATCGGCGGGGCCCTACAATGAGCAGTTCTTC. Residues: CASSLQSAGPYNEQFF.

V gene TRBV2 combines with J gene TRBJ2-7, with a possible D match to TRBD2 (6 bases). The CDR3 runs to 14 residues. V was clipped by 7 bases and J by 0 bases, with 13 bases between them. CDR1 SNHLY and CDR2 FYNNEI come from the germline V gene. The CDR3, as DNA: TGTGCCAGCAAGGAGGGGAGTGGCTCCTACGAGCAGTACTTC. Translating it yields CASKEGSGSYEQYF.

This chain uses TRBV4-1 with TRBJ2-7; D may be TRBD1 (5 bases). V was pared by 0 bases and J by 4 bases, with 22 bases between. From germline, CDR1 is MGHRA and CDR2 YSYEKL. This CDR3 is built from 18 residues. This chain's CDR3 is CASSQDEIGPLSGYEQYF. In DNA form, the CDR3 reads TGCGCCAGCAGCCAAGATGAGATCGGCCCCCTCTCAGGGTACGAGCAGTACTTC.

The CDR3 DNA reads as TGCAGCGTTGAGGGGGCCAGGGGCTCTGGAAACACCATATATTTT. This codes for CSVEGARGSGNTIYF. The V and J genes are TRBV29-1 and TRBJ1-3; maybe TRBD1 (6 bases). This CDR3 region has 15 residues. V lost 3 bases and J lost 0, with 12 bases in between. Germline V gene sequence: CDR1 SQVTM, CDR2 ANQGSEA. The whole variable domain, remainder taken from reference TRBV29-1 and TRBJ1-3, is SAVISQKPSRDICQRGTSLTIQCQVDSQVTMMFWYRQQPGQSLTLIATANQGSEATYESGFVIDKFPISRPNLTFSTLTVSNMSPEDSSIYLCSVEGARGSGNTIYFGEGSWLTVV.

The V and J genes are TRBV5-1 and TRBJ2-3, with D unclear. Matching the DNA end better, TRBJ1-5 makes the J call doubtful. In germline, CDR1 is SGHRS, CDR2 YFSETQ. There are 16 residues in the CDR3. The CDR3 region is CASSFVLAGESDTQHF. The CDR3, as DNA: TGCGCCAGCAGCTTCGTACTAGCGGGAGAGTCAGATACGCAGCATTTT.

The DNA for the CDR3 is TGTGCCAGTAGCAAGGGGGACCCTCTATCCTACGAGCAGTACTTC. Translated, it gives CASSKGDPLSYEQYF. The genes are TRBV19 and TRBJ2-5; a weak D match, TRBD1 (6 bases). The J call could be wrong; TRBJ2-7 is a better fit for the DNA end. The length of the CDR3 is 15 residues. CDR1 is LNHDA and CDR2 is SQIVND in the germline V gene (reference sequence).

This rearrangement joins TRBV4-2 to TRBJ1-5; D unresolved. The CDR3 sequence is 14 residues long. The V gene lost 4 bases and the J gene lost 7 bases, with 14 bases spanning the gap. Germline CDR1 LGHNA, CDR2 YNFKEQ. This CDR3 reads CASSPQLSQQPQHF. The CDR3 DNA reads as TGTGCCAGCAGCCCGCAGCTTAGCCAGCAGCCCCAGCATTTT.

The J gene is TRBJ1-2, the V gene TRBV4-3, with 10 bases that match TRBD1. CDR1 LGHNA and CDR2 YSLEER come from the germline V gene. V dropped 3 bases and J dropped 8; count of bases not matched to a gene: 12. The CDR3 runs to 16 residues. The CDR3 is CASSHEMTGGFRGYTF. For the CDR3, the DNA is TGCGCCAGCAGCCACGAGATGACAGGGGGCTTCAGGGGCTACACCTTC.